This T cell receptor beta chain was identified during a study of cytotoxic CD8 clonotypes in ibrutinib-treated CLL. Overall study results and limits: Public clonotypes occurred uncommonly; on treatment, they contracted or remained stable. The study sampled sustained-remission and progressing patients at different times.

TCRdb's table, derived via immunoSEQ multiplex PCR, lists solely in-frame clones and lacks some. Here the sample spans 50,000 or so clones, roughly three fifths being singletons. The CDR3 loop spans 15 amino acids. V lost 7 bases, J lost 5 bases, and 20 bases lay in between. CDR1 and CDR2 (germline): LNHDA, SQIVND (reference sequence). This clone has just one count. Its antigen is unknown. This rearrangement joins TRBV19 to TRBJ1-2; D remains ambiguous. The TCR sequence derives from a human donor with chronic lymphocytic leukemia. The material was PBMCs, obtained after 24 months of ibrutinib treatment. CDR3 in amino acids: CASTPTAAHLYGYTF. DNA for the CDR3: TGTGCCAGTACCCCAACGGCGGCCCACTTATATGGCTACACCTTC.